One sample yielded the 17 T cell receptor beta chains listed below, sequenced in a study of blood T cell repertoires in COVID-19. Produced via immunoSEQ multiplex PCR; TCRdb's table is partial and in-frame only. The table lists under 300,000 clones, about 85% of them singletons. Sample: PBMCs or T cells enriched from blood (not recorded which). The receptors stem from a woman aged 50 to 65 who had recovered from COVID-19.

J is TRBJ2-1 and V is TRBV27, with D tentatively TRBD1 (6 bases). Trimming shortened V by 5 bases and J by 4 bases, and 18 bases separated the two germline ends. Germline CDR1 MNHEY, CDR2 SMNVEV (reference sequence). The CDR3 totals 16 residues. In DNA form, the CDR3 reads TGTGCCAGCAGTCCACAGGGTACCTTACCGTACAATGAGCAGTTCTTC. It yields the protein CASSPQGTLPYNEQFF.

In this sample, this clone turned up once. The chain carries TRBV18 and TRBJ2-1; 8 bases map to TRBD2. CDR1 KGHSH and CDR2 LQKENI come from the germline V gene. V dropped 1 base and J dropped 4; count of bases not matched to a gene: 6. The CDR3 spans 16 residues. CDR3 loop: CASSPRNLAGYNEQFF. Written as DNA, the CDR3 is TGTGCCAGCTCACCACGGAATCTAGCGGGTTACAATGAGCAGTTCTTC.

This rearrangement joins TRBV19 to TRBJ2-7; weak D call: TRBD2 (6 bases). This CDR3 has 14 amino acids. From germline, CDR1 is LNHDA and CDR2 SQIVND (reference sequence). With 5 bases removed from V and 2 bases from J, the gap between germline ends came to 13 bases. CDR3 residues: CASSPTAGPYEQYF. The CDR3 DNA reads as TGTGCCAGTAGTCCGACAGCGGGCCCCTACGAGCAGTACTTC.

J is TRBJ2-2 and V is TRBV3-1 (or the pseudogene TRBV3-2); TRBD2 matches at 7 bases. Germline values: CDR1 LGHDT, CDR2 YNNKEL (reference sequence). This CDR3 has 16 amino acids. V lost 3 bases to trimming and J lost 2 bases; unmatched junction nucleotides: 6. Written as DNA, the CDR3 is TGTGCCAGCAGCCAGTATGGAGCGGGAAACACCGGGGAGCTGTTTTTT. Its protein product is CASSQYGAGNTGELFF.

This rearrangement joins TRBV4-3 to TRBJ1-2, with 7 bases aligning to TRBD1. Looked up from germline, CDR1 is LGHNA and CDR2 is YSLEER. This CDR3 spans 16 amino acids. Losses at the gene ends were 3 bases for V and 8 bases for J; bases not matched to a gene: 15. The CDR3 spells CASSQSDRVFGSGYTF. CDR3 in DNA: TGCGCCAGCAGCCAGTCTGACAGGGTATTTGGGAGCGGCTACACCTTC.

The chain is built from TRBV24-1 and TRBJ2-3; D is ambiguous. Germline V gene lookup returns CDR1 KGHDR and CDR2 SFDVKD. This CDR3 is 13 amino acids long. Trimming removed 5 bases at V and 0 bases at J, with 5 bases between. CDR3 bases: TGTGCCACCAGTGGCCGGAGCACAGATACGCAGTATTTT. It specifies CATSGRSTDTQYF.

The chain has TRBV28 and TRBJ2-5, with 10 bases that match TRBD2. CDR3 length equals 16 residues. J lost 1 base, V lost 3 bases, and 5 bases had no gene match. Germline CDR1 MDHEN, CDR2 SYDVKM. For the CDR3, the DNA is TGTGCCAGCAGTTTTGGTACTAGCGGGATCCAAGAGACCCAGTACTTC. This encodes CASSFGTSGIQETQYF.

The V gene is TRBV28, the J gene TRBJ2-7, with a tentative D call TRBD2 (5 bases). CDR3 length: 14 amino acids. The germline CDR1 and CDR2 sequences are MDHEN and SYDVKM. The germline V and J ends were trimmed by 5 bases and 4 bases, with 15 bases remaining between them. The CDR3 loop is CASSPGRSKYEQYF. DNA for the CDR3: TGTGCCAGCAGTCCGGGAAGGAGCAAGTACGAGCAGTACTTC.

The chain has TRBV4-3 and TRBJ1-2, with 9 bases aligning to TRBD1. This CDR3 is built from 15 residues. Germline V CDR1 and CDR2: LGHNA, YSLEER. With 0 bases clipped from V and 5 bases from J, the junction kept 4 bases outside the gene matches. Here the CDR3 reads CASSQDGTGLYGYTF. The CDR3 nucleotides are TGCGCCAGCAGCCAAGATGGGACAGGGTTGTATGGCTACACCTTC.

The rearrangement links TRBV30 to TRBJ1-3; D is ambiguous. The CDR3 runs to 15 residues. Germline V gene sequence: CDR1 GTSNPN, CDR2 SVGIG (reference sequence). V was clipped by 2 bases and J by 0 bases, with 11 bases between them. CDR3 region: CAWSMGQASGNTIYF. As DNA, the CDR3 is TGTGCCTGGAGTATGGGTCAGGCCTCTGGAAACACCATATATTTT.

This clone was seen only a few times. The chain joins TRBV30 to TRBJ2-7; 7 nucleotides match TRBD1. Germline values: CDR1 GTSNPN, CDR2 SVGIG (reference sequence). The CDR3 loop spans 12 amino acids. The V and J ends lost 3 bases and 3 bases, in that order; junction bases with no gene match: 2. The CDR3 here is CAWRAGGYEQYF. The CDR3 nucleotides are TGTGCCTGGAGGGCAGGGGGCTACGAGCAGTACTTC.

The chain couples TRBV20-1 to TRBJ1-1; weak D call: TRBD1 (6 bases). The CDR3 is 11 amino acids. In germline, CDR1 is DFQATT, CDR2 SNEGSKA (reference sequence). V gave up 4 bases and J gave up 8 bases, with 11 bases separating them. CDR3 coding DNA: TGCAGTGCTACACGGACAGCCGAAGCTTTCTTT. This sequence encodes CSATRTAEAFF.

V usage is TRBV9 and J usage is TRBJ1-1; D might be TRBD1 (5 bases). The V gene's germline CDR1 is SGDLS and CDR2 YYNGEE. The CDR3 extends over 16 amino acids. Trimming took off 3 bases at V and 0 bases at J, with 15 bases between the two ends. CDR3 in DNA: TGTGCCAGCAGCGCCCAGCCAGGGAACCTGAACACTGAAGCTTTCTTT. Its protein is CASSAQPGNLNTEAFF.

V gene TRBV7-9 combines with J gene TRBJ2-1; 10 positions agree with TRBD1. The CDR3 runs 15 residues. Trimming took 4 bases from V and 10 from J; bases not matched to a gene: 10. The germline CDR1 and CDR2 sequences are SEHNR and FQNEAQ (reference sequence). The CDR3 here is CASSSPGTGVSEQFF. The CDR3 DNA reads TGTGCCAGCAGCTCCCCCGGGACAGGGGTAAGCGAGCAGTTCTTC.

The gene calls are TRBV27 and TRBJ2-5; 7 bases line up with TRBD1. Unmatched junction bases numbered 6, after V lost 6 bases and J lost 5 bases. Germline CDR1 is MNHEY and CDR2 is SMNVEV (reference sequence). The CDR3 extends over 13 amino acids. DNA for the CDR3: TGTGCCAGCAGGAGGGGGCCCAAGGAGACCCAGTACTTC. Translated: CASRRGPKETQYF.

This chain connects TRBV5-4 to TRBJ2-7, with 7 bases aligning to TRBD2. The CDR3 runs to 15 residues. V trimming: 6 bases; J trimming: 4 bases; junction bases outside the gene matches: 13. Germline lookup yields CDR1 SGHNT and CDR2 YYREEE (reference sequence). CDR3 sequence: CASTMGGVIQYEQYF. The CDR3 coding sequence is TGTGCCAGCACCATGGGGGGGGTTATTCAGTACGAGCAGTACTTC.

This clone has only a few counts. The chain is built from TRBV7-2 and TRBJ2-1; D unresolved. Trimming took 4 bases from V and 3 from J, leaving 13 bases between them. The germline V gene encodes CDR1 SGHTA and CDR2 FQGNSA. The CDR3 consists of 15 residues. Here the CDR3 DNA reads TGTGCCAGCAGCTATCAACGGGTGATCTACAATGAGCAGTTCTTC. This sequence encodes CASSYQRVIYNEQFF.